These 24 T cell receptor beta chains came from one sample sequenced in a study of cytomegalovirus exposure and HLA in healthy donors. PCR was performed using 60 Vbeta and 13 Jbeta primers. Sequencing used immunoSEQ multiplex PCR; TCRdb keeps in-frame clones, though not all of them. The sample holds 200,000 to 250,000 clones, 75% to 85% seen once. Specimen: PBMCs. These receptors all stem from a woman aged 55 to 70 in good health and CMV-seropositive.

This chain uses TRBV7-3 with TRBJ2-3; 10 positions agree with TRBD2. The CDR3 has 15 residues. In germline, CDR1 is SGHTA, CDR2 FQGTGA. With 5 bases clipped from V and 2 bases from J, the junction kept 4 bases outside the gene matches. The CDR3 reads CASSATSGFTDTQYF. The CDR3 bases are TGTGCCAGCAGCGCGACTAGCGGGTTCACAGATACGCAGTATTTT. Full variable domain (missing parts from reference TRBV7-3 and TRBJ2-3): GAGVSQTPSNKVTEKGKYVELRCDPISGHTALYWYRQSLGQGPEFLIYFQGTGAADDSGLPNDRFFAVRPEGSVSTLKIQRTERGDSAVYLCASSATSGFTDTQYFGPGTRLTVL.

This clone turned up a few times. The V gene is TRBV28, the J gene TRBJ1-4, with 7 bases lining up with TRBD1. Germline V gene lookup returns CDR1 MDHEN and CDR2 SYDVKM. J gave up 6 bases and V 1 base, and 11 bases lay outside the gene matches. The CDR3 totals 17 residues. The CDR3 coding sequence is TGTGCCAGCAGTTTATTCCCTCGACAGGGAGTAGATGAAAAACTGTTTTTT. It encodes CASSLFPRQGVDEKLFF.

V is TRBV2 and J is TRBJ1-2, with TRBD1 matching over 9 bases. Germline CDR1 SNHLY, CDR2 FYNNEI. The ends lost 4 bases at V and 3 bases at J; junction bases unmatched: 3. This CDR3 region has 14 residues. CDR3 nucleotide sequence: TGTGCCAGCAGTGTGGACAGGGGAGACTATGGCTACACCTTC. Translated, it gives CASSVDRGDYGYTF. Full variable domain (rest looked up from reference TRBV2 and TRBJ1-2): EPEVTQTPSHQVTQMGQEVILRCVPISNHLYFYWYRQILGQKVEFLVSFYNNEISEKSEIFDDQFSVERPDGSNFTLKIRSTKLEDSAMYFCASSVDRGDYGYTFGSGTRLTVV.

The chain is built from TRBV10-3 and TRBJ1-2, with D tentatively TRBD1 (5 bases). This CDR3 has 11 residues. CDR1 and CDR2 from the germline V gene are ENHRY and SYGVKD. Trimming left V 4 bases short and J 7 bases short, with 7 bases between. CDR3 residues: CAISGGGGYTF. The CDR3 nucleotides read TGTGCCATCAGTGGGGGGGGTGGCTACACCTTC.

The gene calls are TRBV6-5 and TRBJ2-5; 8 bases match TRBD1. The CDR3 runs 14 residues. The V gene end was trimmed by 5 bases and the J gene end by 6 bases; junction bases not matched to a gene: 8. Germline-derived CDR1 and CDR2 are MNHEY and SVGAGI. This chain's CDR3 is CASSPEAGGQTQYF. The CDR3 nucleotides read TGTGCCAGCAGTCCCGAGGCAGGGGGCCAGACCCAGTACTTC.

The V gene is TRBV7-3, the J gene TRBJ2-7; D gene uncertain. The V end lost 1 base, the J end lost 1 base, and 8 bases lay between the germline ends. There are 14 residues in the CDR3. Germline V gene data show CDR1 as SGHTA and CDR2 as FQGTGA. CDR3 coding DNA: TGTGCCAGCAGCTTAATGGGCCAATCCTACGAGCAGTACTTC. Translation gives CASSLMGQSYEQYF.

Concerning this clone itself: A read error may account for a junction end that differs from germline. V gene TRBV5-1 combines with J gene TRBJ1-4, with 9 bases that match TRBD1. This CDR3 is 12 amino acids long. Germline V gives CDR1 SGHRS, CDR2 YFSETQ. The CDR3 region is CVSRTGDEKLFF. The CDR3, as DNA: TGCGTCAGCAGGACAGGGGATGAAAAACTGTTTTTT.

This clone was observed a single time. V usage is TRBV5-1 and J usage is TRBJ2-2, with D tentatively TRBD1 (7 bases). CDR3 length equals 14 residues. Deletions cut 6 bases from V and 4 bases from J, with 13 bases between. Germline loops: CDR1 SGHRS, CDR2 YFSETQ. CDR3 nucleotide sequence: TGCGCCAGCAAGGAGGGGGCAATCACCGGGGAGCTGTTTTTT. Translated: CASKEGAITGELFF. The full variable domain, its missing parts supplied by reference TRBV5-1 and TRBJ2-2, is KAGVTQTPRYLIKTRGQQVTLSCSPISGHRSVSWYQQTPGQGLQFLFEYFSETQRNKGNFPGRFSGRQFSNSRSEMNVSTLELGDSALYLCASKEGAITGELFFGEGSRLTVL.

V gene TRBV29-1 combines with J gene TRBJ2-7, with no clear D. Looked up from germline, CDR1 is SQVTM and CDR2 is ANQGSEA. The CDR3 is 14 amino acids. The V end lost 4 bases, the J end lost 1 base, and 14 bases lay between the germline ends. Written as DNA, the CDR3 is TGCAGCGTTGTAGTAGGAGAACAATCCTACGAGCAGTACTTC. This sequence encodes CSVVVGEQSYEQYF.

The chain recombines TRBV19 with TRBJ1-1; D unresolved. CDR1 is LNHDA and CDR2 is SQIVND in the germline V gene (reference sequence). The CDR3 is 11 residues long. Deletions cut 5 bases from V and 3 bases from J, with 4 bases between. The CDR3 protein is CASSLYTEAFF. The CDR3 DNA reads TGTGCCAGTAGTCTGTACACTGAAGCTTTCTTT. Full variable domain (missing parts from reference TRBV19 and TRBJ1-1): DGGITQSPKYLFRKEGQNVTLSCEQNLNHDAMYWYRQDPGQGLRLIYYSQIVNDFQKGDIAEGYSVSREKKESFPLTVTSAQKNPTAFYLCASSLYTEAFFGQGTRLTVV.

This chain connects TRBV12-5 to TRBJ2-7; 7 nucleotides align to TRBD1. The junction had 4 bases not matched to a gene; V was cut back by 5 bases and J by 3 bases. Germline CDR1 and CDR2: LGHNT and FRNRAP. The CDR3 is 13 amino acids. CDR3 amino acids: CASGLGTDYEQYF. DNA of the CDR3: TGTGCTAGTGGTCTAGGGACAGACTACGAGCAGTACTTC.

V is TRBV18 and J is TRBJ2-2, with 10 bases that match TRBD2. Germline loops: CDR1 KGHSH, CDR2 LQKENI. After removal of 2 bases from V and 6 bases from J, the junction contained 0 bases not matched to a gene. The length of the CDR3 is 14 residues. CDR3: CASSPTSGAGELFF. The CDR3 DNA reads TGTGCCAGCTCACCAACTAGCGGGGCCGGGGAGCTGTTTTTT.

This rearrangement joins TRBV28 to TRBJ2-2; weak D call: TRBD2 (5 bases). Deletions cut 5 bases from V and 7 bases from J, with 11 bases between. In germline, CDR1 is MDHEN, CDR2 SYDVKM. The CDR3 is 13 amino acids. The CDR3 region has the DNA TGTGCCAGCAGTCTTGAGGGAAGCGGGGAGCTGTTTTTT. This encodes CASSLEGSGELFF.

The chain joins TRBV28 to TRBJ2-3; 12 bases agree with TRBD2. V gave up 5 bases and J gave up 0 bases; unmatched junction bases: 3. This CDR3 region has 16 residues. CDR1 and CDR2 (germline): MDHEN, SYDVKM. The CDR3 spells CASSNLAGGSTDTQYF. CDR3 bases: TGTGCCAGCAGTAACCTAGCGGGAGGGAGCACAGATACGCAGTATTTT. Full variable domain (outside the CDR3, taken from reference TRBV28 and TRBJ2-3): DVKVTQSSRYLVKRTGEKVFLECVQDMDHENMFWYRQDPGLGLRLIYFSYDVKMKEKGDIPEGYSVSREKKERFSLILESASTNQTSMYLCASSNLAGGSTDTQYFGPGTRLTVL.

This clone was detected a few times. The chain joins TRBV29-1 to TRBJ1-1; 7 bases are a match to TRBD1. Trimming removed 5 bases from V and 10 bases from J; junction bases left unmatched: 16. CDR3 size: 14 residues. Germline V gives CDR1 SQVTM, CDR2 ANQGSEA. Written as DNA, the CDR3 is TGCAGCGTTCACTCACGACAGGGTCTAGGTATAGCTTTCTTT. It yields the protein CSVHSRQGLGIAFF.

The rearrangement links TRBV6-1 to TRBJ1-5; TRBD1 matches 7 bases. Per the germline V gene, CDR1 is MNHNS and CDR2 is SASEGT. The CDR3 is 12 amino acids. V shed 8 bases and J 6 bases; nucleotides not matched to a gene: 4. DNA of the CDR3: TGTGCCAGCTCTGACAGGGTTCAGCCCCAGCATTTT. As protein: CASSDRVQPQHF.

The rearrangement links TRBV27 to TRBJ2-7; 8 bases are a match to TRBD2. V gave up 4 bases and J gave up 2 bases; unmatched junction bases: 4. CDR3 size: 14 residues. Germline lookup yields CDR1 MNHEY and CDR2 SMNVEV (reference sequence). The CDR3 nucleotides read TGTGCCAGCAGTTCCAGCGGGGGAACCTACGAGCAGTACTTC. It yields the protein CASSSSGGTYEQYF.

With regard to this clone: The identical CDR3 is also encoded by other nucleotide sequences in the sample. This chain connects TRBV9 to TRBJ1-1; tentative D call: TRBD1 (5 bases). Germline assignment: CDR1 SGDLS and CDR2 YYNGEE. Trimming took off 0 bases at V and 7 bases at J, with 7 bases between the two ends. This CDR3 has 12 residues. The CDR3 reads CASSVVQGEAFF. In nucleotides, the CDR3 is TGTGCCAGCAGCGTAGTGCAGGGTGAAGCTTTCTTT.

The chain joins TRBV10-3 to TRBJ2-7; D remains unclear. CDR1 ENHRY and CDR2 SYGVKD come from the germline V gene. The CDR3 is 14 amino acids. The germline V and J ends were trimmed by 0 bases and 1 base, with 7 bases remaining between them. The chain's CDR3 is CAISESQASYEQYF. DNA of the CDR3: TGTGCCATCAGTGAGTCTCAGGCTTCCTACGAGCAGTACTTC.

The chain uses TRBV11-2 and TRBJ2-5; D gene unclear. The CDR3 has 13 amino acids. Germline CDR1 is SGHAT and CDR2 is FQNNGV. Trimming stripped 1 base from V and 1 base from J, with 4 bases between. CDR3 residues: CASSLGSQETQYF. Written as DNA, the CDR3 is TGTGCCAGCAGCTTAGGCAGCCAAGAGACCCAGTACTTC.

The J gene is TRBJ2-5, the V gene TRBV10-3; 8 nucleotides line up with TRBD2. This CDR3 has 16 residues. The germline gives CDR1 ENHRY, CDR2 SYGVKD. The J segment lost 5 bases and the V segment lost 0 bases, leaving 8 bases of the junction unmatched. CDR3 nucleotide sequence: TGTGCCATCAGTGAGTCTCAAGCGGGAGCCAGGGAGACCCAGTACTTC. It translates to CAISESQAGARETQYF.

This CDR3 reads CASSLLTGFTDTQYF. In DNA form, the CDR3 reads TGTGCCAGCAGCTTACTTACGGGTTTCACAGATACGCAGTATTTT. V usage is TRBV7-2 and J usage is TRBJ2-3; D remains ambiguous. The CDR3 has 15 amino acids. Trimming took 2 bases from V and 2 from J, leaving 11 bases between them. The V gene's germline CDR1 is SGHTA and CDR2 FQGNSA.

This clone was seen once. The chain couples TRBV28 to TRBJ1-2; perhaps TRBD1 as D (6 bases). This CDR3 has 19 residues. Germline CDR1 and CDR2: MDHEN and SYDVKM. Trimming pared 2 bases from V and 2 bases from J, leaving 24 bases between. The CDR3 loop is CASSLPPGRGSTPNYGYTF. The CDR3 nucleotides are TGTGCCAGCAGTTTACCCCCGGGTAGGGGGAGTACCCCAAACTATGGCTACACCTTC.

For this clone: A junction boundary mismatches the germline segment, possibly from a read error. The chain carries TRBV7-9 and TRBJ2-5; 9 nucleotides align to TRBD2. CDR1 SEHNR and CDR2 FQNEAQ come from the germline V gene (reference sequence). CDR3 length: 13 amino acids. The CDR3 is CSSSLAGGETQYF. CDR3 sequence (DNA): TGTTCCAGCAGCCTTGCGGGGGGGGAGACCCAGTACTTC. Filled out from reference TRBV7-9 and TRBJ2-5, the complete variable domain reads DTGVSQNPRHKITKRGQNVTFRCDPISEHNRLYWYRQTLGQGPEFLTYFQNEAQLEKSRLLSDRFSAERPKGSFSTLEIQRTEQGDSAMYLCSSSLAGGETQYFGPGTRLLVL.